This T cell receptor beta chain was identified during a study of Tregs in tolerant kidney transplant recipients. Study-level points and caveats: The small number of patients limits these findings pending further validation. The most relevant donor-specific Treg TCRbeta repertoire apparently came from expansion with activated donor B cells. Nucleotide sequences could not be compared across some patients' samples due to primer changes.

The length of the CDR3 is 17 residues. The V gene lost 4 bases and the J gene lost 4 bases, with 17 bases spanning the gap. Germline V gives CDR1 SGHTA, CDR2 FQGNSA. Profiled with immunoSEQ multiplex PCR; TCRdb holds only in-frame clones, not every one. Of about 52,000 clones listed, roughly nine tenths are singletons. Recipients received nonmyeloablative bone marrow transplants from related graft donors, with transient mixed chimerism. Unstimulated regulatory T cells (CD4+CD25+CD127-), CD4+CD25- non-regulatory cells, CD4 and CD8 cells were FACS-sorted from thawed PBMCs. Concerning this clone itself: As yet, its antigen is unknown.

This chain uses TRBV7-2 with TRBJ2-6; D is possibly TRBD1 (6 bases). The receptor was isolated from a human patient who received a combined kidney and bone marrow transplant. Some T cells here may be from the graft donor. The sample here was CD8+ T cells from blood (PBMCs), taken 24 months after the transplant. The CDR3 is CASSSTFGGAGANVLTF. DNA for the CDR3: TGTGCCAGCAGCTCCACCTTTGGGGGCGCCGGGGCCAACGTCCTGACTTTC.